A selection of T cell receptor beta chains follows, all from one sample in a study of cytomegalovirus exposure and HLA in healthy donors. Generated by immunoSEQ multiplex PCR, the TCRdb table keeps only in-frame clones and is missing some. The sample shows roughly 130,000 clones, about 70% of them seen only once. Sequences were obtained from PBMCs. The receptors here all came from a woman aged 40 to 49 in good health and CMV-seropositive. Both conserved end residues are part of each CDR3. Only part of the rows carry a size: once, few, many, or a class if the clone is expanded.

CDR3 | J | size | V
CASSLVSGGRGYEQYF | TRBJ2-7 | . | TRBV7-2
CASSYRTGINEQYF | TRBJ2-7 | . | TRBV5-6
CASRSGGDYGYTF | TRBJ1-2 | . | TRBV6-5
CASSESGTEAFF | TRBJ1-1 | . | TRBV2
CASSRPGLASYEQYF | . | . | TRBV6-5
CASSPDRFEAFF | TRBJ1-1 | . | TRBV18
CASSLSSGSSTEAFF | TRBJ1-1 | . | TRBV7-2
CASSETLTGNYGYTF | TRBJ1-2 | . | TRBV6-1
CASSWKGGTGYPRGELFF | TRBJ2-2 | . | TRBV27
CASSFKRTSGQTQYF | TRBJ2-5 | . | TRBV7-2
CASSPTGTTYNSPLHF | TRBJ1-6 | few | TRBV7-8
CASTLGGQLELFF | TRBJ2-2 | . | TRBV13
CASSLGMGQLNYGYTF | TRBJ1-2 | . | TRBV7-9
CASSRRTGSPGELFF | TRBJ2-2 | . | TRBV14
CASSTGATNEKLFF | TRBJ1-4 | . | TRBV5-1
CASSISATGSYEQYF | TRBJ2-7 | few | TRBV19
CASSEGTGGNYGYTF | TRBJ1-2 | . | TRBV5-1
CASSSTGSSSYNEQFF | TRBJ2-1 | . | TRBV28
CASRLAGGPDTQYF | TRBJ2-3 | once | TRBV2
CAISDGEETQYF | TRBJ2-5 | few | TRBV10-3
CASRGGRTNEKLFF | TRBJ1-4 | . | TRBV25-1
CASSQGPGGEQYF | TRBJ2-7 | few | TRBV4-1